These 32 T cell receptor beta chains originate from one sample sequenced in a study of Graves' ophthalmopathy and Graves' hyperthyroidism. Amplification of the TCR beta CDR3 regions used RNA transcripts (as template). The library came from an HTBI-primed first-round RT-PCR and a second-round multiplex PCR. Each CDR3 protein gets one entry after TCRdb re-called the multiplex PCR reads with MiXCR. The sample contains about 620,000 distinct CDR3 sequences, 20% to 25% of which appear only once. Sequenced sample: peripheral blood. The source is a woman between 18 and 29 years old with stable Graves' hyperthyroidism. Some clones in this sample may be carry-over from other donors' samples.

This clonotype has more than one count but fewer than ten. CDR3 protein: CASRVRGTYEQYF. DNA of the CDR3: TGTGCCAGTCGGGTCCGGGGGACCTACGAGCAGTACTTC. The chain recombines TRBV7-2 with TRBJ2-7; D possibly corresponds to TRBD2 (6 bases). With 9 bases removed from V and 2 bases from J, the gap between germline ends came to 14 bases. The CDR3 sequence is 13 residues long. The germline gives CDR1 SGHTA, CDR2 FQGNSA.

This clonotype was detected ten times or more. The rearrangement joins TRBV29-1 to TRBJ1-3; no reliable D call. V gave up 3 bases and J gave up 4 bases, with 10 bases separating them. The CDR3 loop spans 13 amino acids. Germline loops: CDR1 SQVTM, CDR2 ANQGSEA. This CDR3 reads CSVDTVTGNTIYF. The DNA for the CDR3 is TGCAGCGTTGATACGGTAACGGGAAACACCATATATTTT. Using reference TRBV29-1 and TRBJ1-3 for the parts outside the CDR3, the full variable domain is SAVISQKPSRDICQRGTSLTIQCQVDSQVTMMFWYRQQPGQSLTLIATANQGSEATYESGFVIDKFPISRPNLTFSTLTVSNMSPEDSSIYLCSVDTVTGNTIYFGEGSWLTVV.

The chain employs TRBV6-4 and TRBJ1-1; TRBD1 matches at 8 bases. Losses at the gene ends were 2 bases for V and 2 bases for J; bases not matched to a gene: 13. Germline assignment: CDR1 MRHNA and CDR2 SNTAGT. The CDR3 is 18 residues long. The CDR3 sequence: CASSDRKFDRGINTEAFF. The CDR3 DNA reads TGTGCCAGCAGTGACCGTAAATTTGACAGGGGCATTAACACTGAAGCTTTCTTT.

V is TRBV27 and J is TRBJ2-3; D may correspond to TRBD1 or TRBD2 (5 bases each). Germline lookup yields CDR1 MNHEY and CDR2 SMNVEV (reference sequence). Trimming removed 5 bases at V and 4 bases at J, with 13 bases between. This CDR3 spans 14 amino acids. The CDR3 nucleotides read TGTGCCAGCAGTACGGGACCAGCGCCAGATACGCAGTATTTT. Protein product: CASSTGPAPDTQYF.

This clonotype was observed a single time. This chain uses TRBV30 with TRBJ1-3, with a weak D call TRBD1 (5 bases). Germline CDR1 GTSNPN, CDR2 SVGIG (reference sequence). The CDR3 sequence is 15 residues long. V dropped 4 bases and J dropped 0 bases, with 13 bases sitting between them. CDR3 in amino acids: CAWKWPGPSGNTIYF. CDR3 nucleotide sequence: TGTGCCTGGAAATGGCCAGGGCCCTCTGGAAACACCATATATTTT.

The chain combines TRBV11-2 with TRBJ2-5; unclear D gene. Trimming left V 1 base short and J 9 bases short, with 12 bases between. This CDR3 contains 13 residues. The germline V gene has CDR1 SGHAT and CDR2 FQNNGV. The CDR3 spells CASSLVGNEAQYF. The CDR3 DNA reads TGTGCCAGCAGCTTAGTGGGTAACGAGGCCCAGTACTTC.

Here the CDR3 reads CASSLATAGGWYEQYF. The CDR3 region has the DNA TGTGCCAGCAGCTTAGCGACGGCAGGGGGCTGGTACGAGCAGTACTTC. J is TRBJ2-7 and V is TRBV7-8; 8 nucleotides match TRBD1. This CDR3 comprises 16 residues. V was pared by 0 bases and J by 4 bases, with 8 bases of the junction left unmatched. CDR1 SGHVS and CDR2 FQNEAQ come from the germline V gene. The full variable domain, in which reference TRBV7-8 and TRBJ2-7 provide the parts outside the CDR3, is GAGVSQSPRYKVAKRGQDVALRCDPISGHVSLFWYQQALGQGPEFLTYFQNEAQLDKSGLPSDRFFAERPEGSVSTLKIQRTQQEDSAVYLCASSLATAGGWYEQYFGPGTRLTVT.

This clonotype was counted ten times or more. This chain connects TRBV11-2 to TRBJ2-7; D is unresolved. Germline V gene sequence: CDR1 SGHAT, CDR2 FQNNGV. The CDR3 runs 13 residues. Between the trimmed V and J ends, which lost 5 bases and 4 bases, there was a span of 12 bases. Written as DNA, the CDR3 is TGTGCCAGCAGCCCCCCCGCCCGGTACGAGCAGTACTTC. Protein product: CASSPPARYEQYF.

This clonotype was counted a few times. The chain joins TRBV12-3 or TRBV12-4 to TRBJ1-5; a weak D match, TRBD1 (6 bases). The CDR3 totals 15 residues. Trimming pared 4 bases from V and 1 base from J, leaving 11 bases between. For the CDR3, the DNA is TGTGCCAGCAGTTCCGGGACACTCAGCAATCAGCCCCAGCATTTT. This codes for CASSSGTLSNQPQHF.

This clonotype came up a few times. This sequence joins TRBV28 and TRBJ2-2; D not resolved. From germline, CDR1 is MDHEN and CDR2 SYDVKM. V was pared by 9 bases and J by 5 bases, with 13 bases between. The CDR3 extends over 13 amino acids. The DNA for the CDR3 is TGTGCCAGTACATTAATGCAGACCGGGGAGCTGTTTTTT. Amino acids: CASTLMQTGELFF.

In its sample, this clonotype was seen many times. V usage is TRBV5-1 and J usage is TRBJ1-2; D uncertain. Germline values: CDR1 SGHRS, CDR2 YFSETQ. The CDR3 covers 14 residues. V was clipped by 0 bases and J by 6 bases, with 12 bases between them. The CDR3 sequence: CASSLEVLGHGYTF. The CDR3 nucleotides read TGCGCCAGCAGCTTGGAGGTTCTTGGGCATGGCTACACCTTC.

This clonotype was counted many times. The chain uses TRBV2 and TRBJ1-5; D is perhaps TRBD1 (6 bases). The germline V and J ends were trimmed by 4 bases and 3 bases, with 13 bases remaining between them. Germline CDR1 is SNHLY and CDR2 is FYNNEI. The CDR3 contains 15 residues. The CDR3 coding sequence is TGTGCCAGCAGTGTGTCAGGGGAGAACAATCAGCCCCAGCATTTT. Its translation is CASSVSGENNQPQHF.

This clonotype has ten or more counts. This rearrangement joins TRBV2 to TRBJ2-5; D call uncertain. The CDR3 extends over 11 amino acids. With 3 bases removed from V and 11 bases from J, the gap between germline ends came to 10 bases. Per germline, CDR1 SNHLY and CDR2 FYNNEI. The CDR3 sequence is CASSDRLVQYF. The CDR3 bases are TGTGCCAGCAGTGACCGGCTAGTGCAGTACTTC.

This clonotype was picked up many times. The rearrangement links TRBV7-2 to TRBJ2-7, with D unresolved. The CDR3 spans 12 residues. Trimming removed 2 bases at V and 8 bases at J, with 10 bases between. CDR1 is SGHTA and CDR2 is FQGNSA in the germline V gene. The CDR3 region has the DNA TGTGCCAGCAGCTTACGAGGCGCGAAGCAGTACTTC. Translated: CASSLRGAKQYF.

The V call is TRBV4-1, the J call TRBJ2-2, with D possibly matching TRBD2 (5 bases). The CDR3 totals 15 residues. The germline V and J ends were trimmed by 8 bases and 1 base, with 14 bases remaining between them. Per germline, CDR1 MGHRA and CDR2 YSYEKL. The DNA of the CDR3 is TGCGCCAGCGGGCAACGGGGTCTGAACACCGGGGAGCTGTTTTTT. Protein sequence: CASGQRGLNTGELFF.

This clonotype occurred many times. The chain has TRBV5-6 and TRBJ2-7; D call uncertain. Germline CDR1 SGHDT, CDR2 YYEEEE. Trimming stripped 1 base from V and 1 base from J, with 6 bases between. This CDR3 spans 13 amino acids. CDR3 bases: TGTGCCAGCAGCTTGACCTATTCCTACGAGCAGTACTTC. It yields the protein CASSLTYSYEQYF.

This clonotype was counted many times. V usage is TRBV6-5 and J usage is TRBJ1-3, with no clear D. Trimming removed 4 bases from V and 0 bases from J, with 10 bases in between. CDR1 is MNHEY, CDR2 SVGAGI, per germline. This CDR3 has 15 residues. This chain's CDR3 is CASSLTAASGNTIYF. CDR3 nucleotides: TGTGCCAGCAGTTTAACGGCGGCCTCTGGAAACACCATATATTTT.

Details on this clonotype: This likely comes from a read error, as the CDR3 has no conserved phenylalanine or tryptophan at its end. The rearrangement uses TRBV7-2 and TRBJ2-7; maybe TRBD1 (6 bases). The V gene's germline CDR1 is SGHTA and CDR2 FQGNSA. Trimming cost V 4 bases and J 3 bases, with 10 bases left between them. The CDR3 sequence is 13 residues long. CDR3 DNA sequence: TGTGCCAGCAGCTCCGACAGGATCTACGAGCAGTACTAC. Its protein product is CASSSDRIYEQYY.

This clonotype was found a few times. The J gene is TRBJ1-2, the V gene TRBV19; 12 positions agree with TRBD1. Germline V gene lookup returns CDR1 LNHDA and CDR2 SQIVND (reference sequence). Trimming took 9 bases from V and 4 from J; bases not matched to a gene: 6. This CDR3 is built from 14 residues. The CDR3 region has the DNA TGTGCCAGCCATGGGACAGGGGGCAGCTATGGCTACACCTTC. Translated: CASHGTGGSYGYTF.

The chain employs TRBV5-1 and TRBJ2-7; perhaps TRBD2 as D (5 bases). Germline-derived CDR1 and CDR2 are SGHRS and YFSETQ. The CDR3 sequence is 15 residues long. The V and J ends lost 0 bases and 1 base respectively, with 11 bases between them. Written as DNA, the CDR3 is TGCGCCAGCAGCTTGGGACGGGGTCATTCCTACGAGCAGTACTTC. Its translation: CASSLGRGHSYEQYF.

The chain joins TRBV4-1 to TRBJ1-1; the D is unclear. Germline V lookup: CDR1 MGHRA, CDR2 YSYEKL. V shed 3 bases and J shed 4 bases, with 9 bases lying between them. This CDR3 is 13 amino acids long. CDR3 sequence: CASSQVTGTEAFF. The DNA for the CDR3 is TGCGCCAGCAGCCAGGTAACGGGCACTGAAGCTTTCTTT.

The rearrangement joins TRBV2 to TRBJ1-1; possible D gene TRBD1, 5 bases. This CDR3 is built from 13 residues. Trimming stripped 7 bases from V and 0 bases from J, with 9 bases between. CDR1 is SNHLY and CDR2 is FYNNEI in the germline V gene. The CDR3 DNA is TGTGCCAGCATGACAGACATGAACACTGAAGCTTTCTTT. Translating gives CASMTDMNTEAFF.

The chain employs TRBV6-1 and TRBJ2-7; D not resolved. The CDR3 is 14 residues long. Germline CDR1 reads MNHNS; CDR2 reads SASEGT. The ends were cut back, 2 bases at V and 0 bases at J, with 8 bases in the middle. The CDR3 loop is CASSETIGSYEQYF. The CDR3 coding sequence is TGTGCCAGCAGTGAAACGATCGGCTCCTACGAGCAGTACTTC.

The rearrangement uses TRBV24-1 and TRBJ2-5; D remains unclear. The V end lost 4 bases, the J end lost 0 bases, and 14 bases lay between the germline ends. CDR1 is KGHDR and CDR2 is SFDVKD in the germline V gene. The CDR3 extends over 16 amino acids. The CDR3 is CATSDPAQDYQETQYF. The CDR3 region has the DNA TGTGCCACCAGTGACCCTGCTCAGGATTACCAAGAGACCCAGTACTTC.

This clonotype was seen ten or more times. Possible read error: a much larger clone is one base away. V gene TRBV6-2 or TRBV6-3 combines with J gene TRBJ1-5; perhaps TRBD1 as D (6 bases). The CDR3 extends over 16 amino acids. Germline V lookup: CDR1 MNHEY, CDR2 SVGEGT. V was pared by 8 bases and J by 0 bases, with 17 bases between. In DNA form, the CDR3 reads TGTGCCAGCGGCCATGTGGCAGGGGATAGCAATCAGCCCCAGCATTTT. Translated: CASGHVAGDSNQPQHF.

This clonotype was detected only a few times. The V call is TRBV7-2, the J call TRBJ2-5, with D tentatively TRBD1 or TRBD2 (6 bases each). Germline V lookup: CDR1 SGHTA, CDR2 FQGNSA. The ends were cut back, 5 bases at V and 5 bases at J, with 15 bases in the middle. The CDR3 extends over 14 amino acids. CDR3 amino acids: CASSRGLFVETQYF. CDR3 sequence (DNA): TGTGCCAGCAGCCGGGGGCTGTTCGTCGAGACCCAGTACTTC.

This clonotype showed up many times. The chain recombines TRBV27 with TRBJ1-2; a weak D match, TRBD1 (5 bases). V gave up 3 bases and J gave up 5 bases, with 10 bases separating them. CDR1 is MNHEY and CDR2 is SMNVEV in the germline V gene (reference sequence). This CDR3 is 13 amino acids long. This CDR3 is CASSFQGRYGYTF. The CDR3 nucleotides are TGTGCCAGCAGTTTTCAGGGCCGGTATGGCTACACCTTC.

There are a few counts of this clonotype. V usage is TRBV4-3 and J usage is TRBJ2-7; D unresolved. Germline values: CDR1 LGHNA, CDR2 YSLEER. This CDR3 is built from 14 residues. V was clipped by 0 bases and J by 3 bases, with 9 bases between them. The chain's CDR3 is CASSQDFALYEQYF. The CDR3 nucleotides read TGCGCCAGCAGCCAAGATTTTGCTCTCTACGAGCAGTACTTC.

Notes on this clonotype: This may arise from a read error, as a much more abundant clone is one base away. The chain couples TRBV7-9 to TRBJ1-2; D is unclear. CDR3 size: 12 residues. With 1 base removed from V and 6 bases from J, the gap between germline ends came to 6 bases. From germline, CDR1 is SEHNR and CDR2 FQNEAQ (reference sequence). For the CDR3, the DNA is TGTGCCAGCAGCTTAGGACATCATGGCTACACCTTC. This encodes CASSLGHHGYTF.

The table lists this clonotype with many counts. This chain links TRBV6-1 with TRBJ1-5; maybe TRBD1 (6 bases). With 2 bases removed from V and 0 bases from J, the gap between germline ends came to 17 bases. The CDR3 loop spans 18 amino acids. CDR1 MNHNS and CDR2 SASEGT come from the germline V gene. CDR3 coding DNA: TGTGCCAGCAGTGAAAATGACAGGTTAGAATATAGCAATCAGCCCCAGCATTTT. Protein sequence: CASSENDRLEYSNQPQHF.

This clonotype was seen a few times. The chain employs TRBV6-1 and TRBJ1-5; TRBD1 matches at 10 bases. J lost 6 bases, V lost 7 bases, and 6 bases had no gene match. Germline V lookup: CDR1 MNHNS, CDR2 SASEGT. CDR3 length equals 14 residues. CDR3 protein: CASIATGGFQPQHF. The CDR3 region has the DNA TGTGCCAGCATCGCGACAGGGGGCTTTCAGCCCCAGCATTTT.

To note about this clonotype: This could be a read error, since a much larger clone is one nucleotide away. The chain carries TRBV28 and TRBJ1-1; a possible D gene is TRBD1 (5 bases). Germline CDR1 reads MDHEN; CDR2 reads SYDVKM. This CDR3 region has 14 residues. The CDR3 bases are TGTGCCAGCAGTACACCAGGGTATTTGTCTGAAGCTTGCTTT. Translation gives CASSTPGYLSEACF.